One and the same sample provided the 10 T cell receptor beta chains below, sequenced in a study of T cells in Graves' hyperthyroidism and ophthalmopathy. TCR beta CDR3 sequences were amplified from RNA transcripts. In the first-round RT-PCR of the TCR CDR3, the HTBI primer set was used. MiXCR, run by TCRdb on the multiplex PCR reads, gives a single entry per CDR3 protein. The sample contains 300,000 to 450,000 distinct CDR3 sequences, more than 11% of which appear only once. The sequenced sample was blood. These receptors originate from a woman aged 55-75 years with Graves' hyperthyroidism.

This clonotype was recorded many times. J is TRBJ2-3 and V is TRBV5-1; 11 nucleotides align to TRBD2. Germline V gives CDR1 SGHRS, CDR2 YFSETQ. The V gene end was trimmed by 6 bases and the J gene end by 3 bases; junction bases not matched to a gene: 6. CDR3 length: 15 amino acids. CDR3 amino acids: CASKSLAGGTDTQYF. CDR3 sequence (DNA): TGCGCCAGCAAATCGCTAGCGGGAGGAACAGATACGCAGTATTTT.

This chain uses TRBV5-1 with TRBJ1-6; D gene unclear. CDR1 SGHRS and CDR2 YFSETQ come from the germline V gene. The length of the CDR3 is 17 residues. Trimming took off 2 bases at V and 4 bases at J, with 16 bases between the two ends. The chain's CDR3 is CASSFLIALLYNSPLHF. The CDR3 bases are TGCGCCAGCAGCTTTCTAATCGCCTTATTGTATAATTCACCCCTCCACTTT.

This clonotype was seen at least ten times. The genes are TRBV11-2 and TRBJ1-2; tentative D call: TRBD1 (5 bases). The length of the CDR3 is 15 residues. Trimming removed 0 bases at V and 4 bases at J, with 12 bases between. Germline V gene lookup returns CDR1 SGHAT and CDR2 FQNNGV. CDR3 sequence (DNA): TGTGCCAGCAGCTTAGATAGAGGGGCAGGCTATGGCTACACCTTC. It yields the protein CASSLDRGAGYGYTF.

This clonotype was found many times. The chain has TRBV10-3 and TRBJ2-3; 9 nucleotides agree with TRBD1. CDR1 and CDR2 from the germline V gene are ENHRY and SYGVKD. The CDR3 has 17 residues. The junction had 12 bases not matched to a gene; V was cut back by 4 bases and J by 4 bases. The CDR3 DNA follows: TGTGCCATCAGTGCCACTCCACAGGGGGCGACGGCAGATACGCAGTATTTT. This translates into CAISATPQGATADTQYF.

The chain recombines TRBV20-1 with TRBJ1-2, with a possible D match to TRBD1 (6 bases). Germline V CDR1 and CDR2: DFQATT, SNEGSKA (reference sequence). Trimming removed 3 bases at V and 11 bases at J, with 16 bases between. The CDR3 has 12 amino acids. CDR3 nucleotides: TGCAGTGCTAGCACCGACCAGGGGCAGTACACCTTC. Amino acids: CSASTDQGQYTF.

In this sample, this clonotype turned up a few times. The chain couples TRBV27 to TRBJ2-7; TRBD2 is a possible D gene (6 bases). CDR1 is MNHEY, CDR2 SMNVEV, per germline (reference sequence). The CDR3 spans 14 residues. V was shortened by 4 bases and J by 0 bases, with 10 bases between the two germline ends. The CDR3 nucleotides read TGTGCCAGCAGTTGGCGGGGATCCTCCTACGAGCAGTACTTC. Encoded protein: CASSWRGSSYEQYF.

This clonotype was found many times. The J gene is TRBJ1-5, the V gene TRBV19; D perhaps matches TRBD1 (6 bases). Germline CDR1 reads LNHDA; CDR2 reads SQIVND (reference sequence). The CDR3 covers 14 residues. Between the trimmed V and J ends, which lost 5 bases and 5 bases, there was a span of 13 bases. CDR3 region: CASSVQGPDQPQHF. The CDR3 bases are TGTGCCAGTAGTGTACAGGGTCCTGATCAGCCCCAGCATTTT.

This clonotype was recorded at least ten times. The rearrangement links TRBV3-1 to TRBJ2-2, with 7 bases that match TRBD2. J was trimmed by 0 bases and V by 2 bases; bases with no gene match: 3. Germline values: CDR1 LGHDT, CDR2 YNNKEL (reference sequence). CDR3 size: 16 residues. The CDR3 protein is CASSQRAGTNTGELFF. CDR3 DNA: TGTGCCAGCAGCCAAAGAGCGGGGACGAACACCGGGGAGCTGTTTTTT.

In its sample, this clonotype was seen many times. The CDR3 nucleotides read TGTGCCAGCAGCTATGGACGGGCCGACTCTGGAAACACCATATATTTT. Protein sequence: CASSYGRADSGNTIYF. The chain uses TRBV2 and TRBJ1-3; D unclear. The CDR3 has 16 residues. CDR1 SNHLY and CDR2 FYNNEI come from the germline V gene. V lost 6 bases and J lost 0, with 15 bases in between.

This clonotype was detected a few times. This chain uses TRBV25-1 with TRBJ1-1; D is unclear. The CDR3 loop spans 11 amino acids. The germline V and J ends were trimmed by 7 bases and 5 bases, with 8 bases remaining between them. CDR1 is MGHDK and CDR2 is SYGVNS in the germline V gene. Here the CDR3 reads CASTGNTEAFF. Written as DNA, the CDR3 is TGTGCCAGCACCGGGAATACTGAAGCTTTCTTT.